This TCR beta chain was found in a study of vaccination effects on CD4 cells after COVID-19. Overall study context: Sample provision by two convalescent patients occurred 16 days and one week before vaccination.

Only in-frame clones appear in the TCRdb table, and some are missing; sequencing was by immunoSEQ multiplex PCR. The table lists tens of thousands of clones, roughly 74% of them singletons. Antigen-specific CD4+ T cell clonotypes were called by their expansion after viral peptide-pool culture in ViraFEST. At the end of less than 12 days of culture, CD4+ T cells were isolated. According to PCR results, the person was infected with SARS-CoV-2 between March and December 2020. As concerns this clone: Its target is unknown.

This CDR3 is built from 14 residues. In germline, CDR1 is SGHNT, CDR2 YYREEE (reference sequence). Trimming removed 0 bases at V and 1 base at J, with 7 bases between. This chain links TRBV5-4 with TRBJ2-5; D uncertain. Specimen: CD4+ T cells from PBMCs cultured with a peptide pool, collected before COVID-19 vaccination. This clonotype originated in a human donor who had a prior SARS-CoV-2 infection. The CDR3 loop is CASSLDGRQETQYF. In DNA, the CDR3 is TGTGCCAGCAGCTTGGATGGGCGCCAAGAGACCCAGTACTTC. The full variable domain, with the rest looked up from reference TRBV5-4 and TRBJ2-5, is ETGVTQSPTHLIKTRGQQVTLRCSSQSGHNTVSWYQQALGQGPQFIFQYYREEENGRGNFPPRFSGLQFPNYSSELNVNALELDDSALYLCASSLDGRQETQYFGPGTRLLVL.